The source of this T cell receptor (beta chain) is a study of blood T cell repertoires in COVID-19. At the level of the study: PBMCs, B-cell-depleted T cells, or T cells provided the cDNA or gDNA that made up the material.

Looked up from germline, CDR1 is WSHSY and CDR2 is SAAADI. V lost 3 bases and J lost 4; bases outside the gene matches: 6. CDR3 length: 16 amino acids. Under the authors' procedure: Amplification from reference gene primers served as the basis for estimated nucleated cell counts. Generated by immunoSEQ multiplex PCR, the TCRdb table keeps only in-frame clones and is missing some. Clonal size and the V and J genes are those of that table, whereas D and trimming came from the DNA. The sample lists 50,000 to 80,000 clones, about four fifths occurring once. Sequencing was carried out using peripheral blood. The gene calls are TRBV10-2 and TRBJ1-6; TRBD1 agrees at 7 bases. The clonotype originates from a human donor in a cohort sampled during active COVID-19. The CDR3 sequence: CASSDFGRGYNSPLHF. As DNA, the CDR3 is TGCGCCAGCAGTGATTTTGGCAGGGGGTATAATTCACCCCTCCACTTT.